Listed here are 28 T cell receptor beta chains from one sample, sequenced in a study of untreated major depressive disorder. Whole-study findings and limits: CD4+ T cells from depressed patients used TRBV05-01 (Vbeta 5.1) more often than controls.

Their recognized antigens are unknown. TCRdb keeps only in-frame clones here, not all; method: immunoSEQ multiplex PCR. The sample includes some 13,000 clones, about 89% of them seen just once. Sequencing used CD4+ T cells from PBMCs. These receptors were taken from a woman in her twenties or thirties with major depressive disorder.

The V call is TRBV25-1, the J call TRBJ2-1, with a possible D match to TRBD2 (6 bases). Germline-derived CDR1 and CDR2 are MGHDK and SYGVNS. V lost 4 bases, J lost 6 bases, and 16 bases lay in between. CDR3 length: 15 amino acids. In DNA form, the CDR3 reads TGTGCCAGCAGTGGGGGACTCTACCCCTCCAATGAGCAGTTCTTC. As protein: CASSGGLYPSNEQFF.

This sequence joins TRBV29-1 and TRBJ1-1, with D maybe TRBD1 (5 bases). V was trimmed by 5 bases and J by 4 bases, leaving 17 bases between them. Germline loops: CDR1 SQVTM, CDR2 ANQGSEA. The CDR3 spans 14 residues. CDR3 DNA sequence: TGCAGCGTTCTCGGACCTTCCGGGGGCACTGAAGCTTTCTTT. It encodes CSVLGPSGGTEAFF.

The rearrangement joins TRBV18 to TRBJ2-6; no definite D call. Germline values: CDR1 KGHSH, CDR2 LQKENI. V lost 7 bases to trimming and J lost 0 bases, with 4 bases between them. The CDR3 runs 13 residues. The CDR3 nucleotides are TGTGCCAGCTTAGTCTCTGGGGCCAACGTCCTGACTTTC. This gives the protein CASLVSGANVLTF.

About this clone: The junction departs from germline at one end; a sequencing error may be responsible. The chain carries TRBV20-1 and TRBJ2-1, with D possibly TRBD2 on 6 matching bases. Germline values: CDR1 DFQATT, CDR2 SNEGSKA (reference sequence). This CDR3 has 11 residues. The DNA of the CDR3 is TGCAGTGCTAGAGATATTCGGGAGACGATCTTC. Protein: CSARDIRETIF.

The table lists this clone with a count of one. The chain links TRBV7-2 to TRBJ1-2; D possibly corresponds to TRBD1 (5 bases). The CDR3 covers 15 residues. Looked up from germline, CDR1 is SGHTA and CDR2 is FQGNSA. V was shortened by 1 base and J by 4 bases, with 13 bases between the two germline ends. DNA for the CDR3: TGTGCCAGCAGCTTAGTAACGACAGAGGGCTATGGCTACACCTTC. Its protein is CASSLVTTEGYGYTF.

The chain has TRBV23-1 and TRBJ2-3, with TRBD1 matching 7 bases. TRBV23-1 is an ORF for which the function is uncertain. J gave up 3 bases and V 7 bases, and 16 bases lay outside the gene matches. The CDR3 is 17 residues long. DNA of the CDR3: TGCGCCAGCACCCGGGGCGACGACAGGGATTTTACAGATACGCAGTATTTT. Translation: CASTRGDDRDFTDTQYF.

This rearrangement joins TRBV21-1 to TRBJ2-2; TRBD2 is the table's D call and was not checked against the DNA. TRBV21-1 is recorded as a pseudogene. The CDR3 has 17 residues. CDR3 in amino acids: CASSKSGRERCTGELFF. As DNA, the CDR3 is TGTGCCAGCAGCAAATCGGGTCGGGAGAGATGCACCGGGGAGCTGTTTTTT.

This clone was seen once. The gene calls are TRBV20-1 and TRBJ2-7; D ambiguous. Trimming removed 2 bases from V and 4 bases from J, with 6 bases in between. The CDR3 is made up of 11 amino acids. Germline V gene data show CDR1 as DFQATT and CDR2 as SNEGSKA (reference sequence). The DNA of the CDR3 is TGCAGTGCTAGAAAATCGTACGAGCAGTACTTC. Encoded protein: CSARKSYEQYF.

In its sample, this clone was seen once. The gene calls are TRBV5-4 and TRBJ2-7; 7 positions match TRBD2. The CDR3 has 15 amino acids. Germline V gene data show CDR1 as SGHNT and CDR2 as YYREEE (reference sequence). V dropped 3 bases and J dropped 4; count of bases not matched to a gene: 10. CDR3 protein: CASSWGGSSNYEQYF. As DNA, the CDR3 is TGTGCCAGCAGCTGGGGGGGGAGCTCGAATTACGAGCAGTACTTC. The variable domain in full, with the rest retrieved from reference TRBV5-4 and TRBJ2-7, is ETGVTQSPTHLIKTRGQQVTLRCSSQSGHNTVSWYQQALGQGPQFIFQYYREEENGRGNFPPRFSGLQFPNYSSELNVNALELDDSALYLCASSWGGSSNYEQYFGPGTRLTVT.

The rearrangement joins TRBV27 to TRBJ2-7, with D maybe TRBD1 (5 bases). The length of the CDR3 is 15 residues. Trimming cost V 0 bases and J 5 bases, with 14 bases left between them. Germline V gene sequence: CDR1 MNHEY, CDR2 SMNVEV (reference sequence). The CDR3 nucleotides read TGTGCCAGCAGTTTATCAGGGCAGGGCCAACACGAGCAGTACTTC. This gives the protein CASSLSGQGQHEQYF.

CDR3 in DNA: TGTGCCAGCAGTGACCAAACCTACGAGCAGTACTTC. This codes for CASSDQTYEQYF. This sequence joins TRBV2 and TRBJ2-7; unclear D gene. The CDR3 has 12 residues. CDR1 is SNHLY, CDR2 FYNNEI, per germline. The V gene lost 3 bases and the J gene lost 2 bases, with 5 bases spanning the gap.

This clone was observed once. This rearrangement joins TRBV2 to TRBJ2-7; 11 bases are a match to TRBD1. Unmatched junction bases numbered 7, after V lost 4 bases and J lost 5 bases. The CDR3 runs 15 residues. Germline V gene sequence: CDR1 SNHLY, CDR2 FYNNEI. The CDR3 loop reads CASSGGTGGWNEQYF. The CDR3 DNA sequence: TGTGCCAGCAGTGGAGGGACAGGGGGTTGGAACGAGCAGTACTTC.

This clone showed up just once. The rearrangement joins TRBV9 to TRBJ2-7; 7 nucleotides match TRBD1. This CDR3 contains 16 residues. Losses at the gene ends were 4 bases for V and 3 bases for J; bases not matched to a gene: 13. Germline V gives CDR1 SGDLS, CDR2 YYNGEE. The CDR3 loop is CASSPRRGDRLYEQYF. The CDR3 nucleotides are TGTGCCAGCAGCCCAAGACGTGGGGACAGACTCTACGAGCAGTACTTC.

V is TRBV2 and J is TRBJ2-1; possibly TRBD2 for D (6 bases). CDR1 and CDR2 from the germline V gene are SNHLY and FYNNEI. Trimming took 8 bases from V and 0 from J, leaving 8 bases between them. This CDR3 contains 13 residues. CDR3 region: CASGGSSYNEQFF. The CDR3 nucleotides are TGTGCCAGCGGGGGGAGCTCCTACAATGAGCAGTTCTTC.

This chain connects TRBV19 to TRBJ2-1, with 9 bases lining up with TRBD1. With V trimmed by 4 bases and J by 3 bases, 1 base remained unmatched. The CDR3 has 14 amino acids. Germline assignment: CDR1 LNHDA and CDR2 SQIVND (reference sequence). CDR3 bases: TGTGCCAGTAGTAAGGGACAGGGCTACAATGAGCAGTTCTTC. This codes for CASSKGQGYNEQFF.

This clone was picked up a small number of times. The rearrangement joins TRBV25-1 to TRBJ2-2; 8 bases fit TRBD2. The CDR3 runs 14 residues. V dropped 9 bases and J dropped 2; count of bases not matched to a gene: 5. Germline values: CDR1 MGHDK, CDR2 SYGVNS. CDR3 region: CASSGDFNTGELFF. CDR3 sequence (DNA): TGTGCCAGTAGCGGGGACTTCAACACCGGGGAGCTGTTTTTT.

This chain uses TRBV6-6 with TRBJ1-4; possible D gene TRBD1, 6 bases. CDR1 is MNHNY, CDR2 SVGAGI, per germline (reference sequence). V lost 2 bases to trimming and J lost 8 bases, with 12 bases between them. The CDR3 covers 14 residues. CDR3 sequence: CASSYPERGEKLFF. Here the CDR3 DNA reads TGTGCCAGCAGTTACCCGGAGAGGGGGGAAAAACTGTTTTTT.

This chain connects TRBV5-5 to TRBJ2-7; D possibly corresponds to TRBD1 (5 bases). CDR1 SGHKS and CDR2 YYEKEE come from the germline V gene (reference sequence). V gave up 4 bases and J gave up 3 bases, with 20 bases separating them. The CDR3 is 16 amino acids. The CDR3 DNA reads TGTGCCAGCAGCCGGGCCCGCACACAGGCCTACTACGAGCAGTACTTC. Encoded protein: CASSRARTQAYYEQYF. Full variable domain (outside the CDR3, taken from reference TRBV5-5 and TRBJ2-7): DAGVTQSPTHLIKTRGQQVTLRCSPISGHKSVSWYQQVLGQGPQFIFQYYEKEERGRGNFPDRFSARQFPNYSSELNVNALLLGDSALYLCASSRARTQAYYEQYFGPGTRLTVT.

The chain employs TRBV20-1 and TRBJ2-1, with unresolved D. The CDR3 consists of 11 residues. Trimming took off 3 bases at V and 5 bases at J, with 5 bases between the two ends. Germline CDR1 DFQATT, CDR2 SNEGSKA (reference sequence). The CDR3 loop is CSASRNNEQFF. CDR3 coding DNA: TGCAGTGCTAGCCGAAACAATGAGCAGTTCTTC.

This sequence joins TRBV5-1 and TRBJ2-7, with 10 bases that match TRBD1. V lost 4 bases and J lost 2; bases outside the gene matches: 3. The CDR3 has 14 amino acids. CDR1 is SGHRS, CDR2 YFSETQ, per germline. The CDR3 loop reads CASSAGQGTYEQYF. In DNA, the CDR3 is TGCGCCAGCAGCGCGGGACAGGGGACCTACGAGCAGTACTTC.

The V and J genes are TRBV30 and TRBJ2-2; no reliable D call. This CDR3 region has 13 residues. With 4 bases removed from V and 5 bases from J, the gap between germline ends came to 11 bases. Per the germline V gene, CDR1 is GTSNPN and CDR2 is SVGIG (reference sequence). This CDR3 reads CAWTWGRTGELFF. The CDR3 DNA follows: TGTGCCTGGACTTGGGGAAGGACCGGGGAGCTGTTTTTT.

J is TRBJ1-1 and V is TRBV6-5; TRBD1 aligns across 7 bases. With 6 bases clipped from V and 8 bases from J, the junction kept 9 bases outside the gene matches. Germline V gene data show CDR1 as MNHEY and CDR2 as SVGAGI. The CDR3 is 13 residues long. The CDR3 DNA sequence: TGTGCCAGCAGGACAACTGAGACAGGGGAAGCTTTCTTT. Translation gives CASRTTETGEAFF.

This chain joins TRBV5-1 and TRBJ1-2, with D unresolved. The ends were cut back, 4 bases at V and 4 bases at J, with 11 bases in the middle. Germline lookup yields CDR1 SGHRS and CDR2 YFSETQ. CDR3 size: 13 residues. The CDR3 DNA is TGCGCCAGCAGCGACCGGTCTTCCTATGGCTACACCTTC. It translates to CASSDRSSYGYTF. Full variable domain (missing parts from reference TRBV5-1 and TRBJ1-2): KAGVTQTPRYLIKTRGQQVTLSCSPISGHRSVSWYQQTPGQGLQFLFEYFSETQRNKGNFPGRFSGRQFSNSRSEMNVSTLELGDSALYLCASSDRSSYGYTFGSGTRLTVV.

DNA for the CDR3: TGTGCCAGCAGTCCCACATCACCCAGGACGGGACTCAACAATGAGCAGTTCTTC. It encodes CASSPTSPRTGLNNEQFF. The chain recombines TRBV27 with TRBJ2-1; weak D call: TRBD2 (6 bases). V was pared by 5 bases and J by 5 bases, with 25 bases between. The CDR3 sequence is 18 residues long. Germline CDR1 MNHEY, CDR2 SMNVEV (reference sequence).

The chain combines TRBV6-1 with TRBJ1-5; the D gene is possibly TRBD1 (5 bases). There are 15 residues in the CDR3. Trimming stripped 7 bases from V and 0 bases from J, with 13 bases between. Germline V gene lookup returns CDR1 MNHNS and CDR2 SASEGT. Here the CDR3 reads CASKTEPYSNQPQHF. CDR3 coding DNA: TGTGCCAGCAAGACAGAGCCTTATAGCAATCAGCCCCAGCATTTT.

The chain combines TRBV9 with TRBJ2-6; D call uncertain. The germline V gene has CDR1 SGDLS and CDR2 YYNGEE. The CDR3 covers 14 residues. V shed 5 bases and J shed 0 bases, with 6 bases lying between them. DNA of the CDR3: TGTGCCAGCAGTTCCTCCTCTGGGGCCAACGTCCTGACTTTC. Amino acids: CASSSSSGANVLTF.

The CDR3 nucleotides read TGCAGCGTTTCCCGGGACAGGGACTACGAGCAGTACTTC. Protein sequence: CSVSRDRDYEQYF. The rearrangement links TRBV29-1 to TRBJ2-7; 9 bases match TRBD1. The V gene end was trimmed by 5 bases and the J gene end by 3 bases; junction bases not matched to a gene: 5. Germline V gene lookup returns CDR1 SQVTM and CDR2 ANQGSEA. CDR3 length equals 13 residues.

J is TRBJ2-1 and V is TRBV7-2; 8 bases map to TRBD1. CDR1 is SGHTA and CDR2 is FQGNSA in the germline V gene. CDR3 size: 15 residues. With V trimmed by 7 bases and J by 3 bases, 8 bases remained unmatched. CDR3 amino acids: CASILQGQGYNEQFF. The CDR3 DNA reads TGTGCCAGCATCCTACAAGGACAGGGCTACAATGAGCAGTTCTTC.